A selection of T cell receptor beta chains follows, all from one sample in a study of T-cell memory formation after mild COVID-19. Each CDR3 protein gets one entry after TCRdb re-called the 5' RACE reads with MiXCR. The sample lists some 160,000 distinct CDR3 sequences, 30% to 35% occurring once. Sequenced input: PBMCs or a T cell subset sorted from them (not recorded which). These receptor sequences come from an adult woman who had mild COVID-19 (a few samples of this study predate the infection). Cell type and time point are not known. Each CDR3 is given with its conserved first and last residue. A D gene is named only where the DNA matches it firmly. Size values are once, few and many counts, or a class for expanded clones, and some rows have none.

J | V | D | size | CDR3 | DNA
TRBJ2-7 | TRBV12-3/TRBV12-4 | - | few | CASSWGGYEQYF | TGTGCCAGCAGTTGGGGAGGTTACGAGCAGTACTTC
TRBJ1-1 | TRBV4-1 | - | few | CASRITDGGSDTEAFF | TGCGCCAGCAGAATCACGGATGGGGGGTCGGACACTGAAGCTTTCTTT
TRBJ2-3 | TRBV7-9 | TRBD1 | - | CASSTTGGVYLRDTQYF | TGTGCCAGCAGCACTACAGGGGGTGTATATTTAAGGGATACGCAGTATTTT
TRBJ2-3 | TRBV7-8 | TRBD2 | - | CASSLEASGGRTDTQYF | TGTGCCAGCAGCTTAGAGGCTAGCGGGGGTCGCACAGATACGCAGTATTTT
TRBJ2-5 | TRBV19 | TRBD1 | - | CASSRKTGTYQETQYF | TGTGCCAGTAGTCGAAAGACAGGGACCTACCAAGAGACCCAGTACTTC
TRBJ2-3 | TRBV5-6 | TRBD1 | few | CASSLNPLDTGGEDTQYF | TGTGCCAGCAGCTTGAATCCACTGGACACAGGGGGCGAGGATACGCAGTATTTT
TRBJ2-4 | TRBV27 | - | - | CASSEQGFGAKNIQYF | TGTGCCAGCAGTGAACAGGGATTCGGGGCCAAAAACATTCAGTACTTC
TRBJ1-2 | TRBV27 | - | - | CASSLFFWSTANYGYTF | TGTGCCAGCAGTCTTTTTTTTTGGAGTACAGCTAACTATGGCTACACCTTC
TRBJ2-1 | TRBV5-1 | - | - | CASSLESGASYNEQFF | TGCGCCAGCAGCTTGGAGAGCGGAGCCTCTTACAATGAGCAGTTCTTC
TRBJ2-6 | TRBV7-9 | TRBD1 | few | CASSAGTGGSGANVLTF | TGTGCCAGCAGCGCGGGGACAGGGGGCTCTGGGGCCAACGTCCTGACTTTC
TRBJ2-3 | TRBV3-1 | - | - | CASSQGATDTQYF | TGTGCCAGCAGCCAAGGTGCCACAGATACGCAGTATTTT
TRBJ1-6 | TRBV5-1 | TRBD1 | few | CASGTGDYNSPLHF | TGCGCCAGCGGCACAGGGGACTATAATTCACCCCTCCACTTT
TRBJ2-2 | TRBV4-3 | - | - | CASSQDGVGETGELFF | TGCGCCAGCAGCCAAGACGGGGTGGGGGAAACCGGGGAGCTGTTTTTT
TRBJ2-7 | TRBV7-9 | - | few | CASSLPGPPAEQYF | TGTGCCAGCAGCTTACCAGGGCCGCCCGCCGAGCAGTACTTC
TRBJ2-1 | TRBV30 | - | - | CAWSVLSARYNEQFF | TGTGCCTGGAGTGTGCTGAGTGCCAGGTACAATGAGCAGTTCTTC
TRBJ2-1 | TRBV7-2 | - | few | CASLVGRGNNEQFF | TGTGCCAGTCTCGTGGGGCGAGGGAACAATGAGCAGTTCTTC
TRBJ2-1 | TRBV15 | TRBD2 | - | CATSRSSSTSGSAYNEQFF | TGTGCCACCAGCAGATCATCCTCCACTAGCGGGAGCGCGTACAATGAGCAGTTCTTC
TRBJ2-1 | TRBV6-2/TRBV6-3 | - | few | CASRPPSSYNEQFF | TGTGCCAGTCGTCCCCCGAGCTCCTACAATGAGCAGTTCTTC